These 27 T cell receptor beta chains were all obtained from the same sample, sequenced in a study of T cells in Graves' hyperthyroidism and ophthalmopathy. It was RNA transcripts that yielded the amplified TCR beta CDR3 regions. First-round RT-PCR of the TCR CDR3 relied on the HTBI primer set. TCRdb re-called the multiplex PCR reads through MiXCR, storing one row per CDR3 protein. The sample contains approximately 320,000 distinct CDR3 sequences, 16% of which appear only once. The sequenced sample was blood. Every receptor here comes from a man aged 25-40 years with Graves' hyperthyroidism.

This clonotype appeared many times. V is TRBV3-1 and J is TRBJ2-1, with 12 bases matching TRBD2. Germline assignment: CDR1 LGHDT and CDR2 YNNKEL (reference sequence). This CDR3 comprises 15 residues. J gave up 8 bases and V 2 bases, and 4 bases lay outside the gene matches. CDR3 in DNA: TGTGCCAGCAGCCAAAGACTAGCGGGAGTTGATGAGCAGTTCTTC. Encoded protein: CASSQRLAGVDEQFF.

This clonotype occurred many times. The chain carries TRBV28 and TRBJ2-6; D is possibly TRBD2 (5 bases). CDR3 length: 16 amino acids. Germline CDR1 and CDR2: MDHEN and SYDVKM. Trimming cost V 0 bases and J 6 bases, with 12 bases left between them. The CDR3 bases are TGTGCCAGCAGTTTATGGGGGAGCCGAGAGGCCAACGTCCTGACTTTC. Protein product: CASSLWGSREANVLTF.

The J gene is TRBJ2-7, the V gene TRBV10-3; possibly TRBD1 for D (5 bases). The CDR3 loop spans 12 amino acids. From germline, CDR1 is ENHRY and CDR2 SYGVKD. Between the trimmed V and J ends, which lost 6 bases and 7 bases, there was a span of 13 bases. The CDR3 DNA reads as TGTGCCATCAGCCGCGGACATTTGGAGCAGTACTTC. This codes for CAISRGHLEQYF.

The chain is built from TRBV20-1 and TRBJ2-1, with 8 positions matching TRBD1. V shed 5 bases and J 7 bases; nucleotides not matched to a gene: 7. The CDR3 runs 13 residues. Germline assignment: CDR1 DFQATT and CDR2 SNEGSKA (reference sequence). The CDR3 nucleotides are TGCAGTGCTGGGAAGACAGGGGTGAATGAGCAGTTCTTC. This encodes CSAGKTGVNEQFF.

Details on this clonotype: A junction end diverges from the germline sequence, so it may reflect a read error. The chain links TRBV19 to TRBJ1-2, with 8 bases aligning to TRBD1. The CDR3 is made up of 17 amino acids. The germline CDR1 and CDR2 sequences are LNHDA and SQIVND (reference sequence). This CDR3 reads CASGMRGQGPTYYGYTF. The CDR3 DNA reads TGTGCCAGTGGTATGCGAGGACAGGGACCTACATACTATGGCTACACCTTC.

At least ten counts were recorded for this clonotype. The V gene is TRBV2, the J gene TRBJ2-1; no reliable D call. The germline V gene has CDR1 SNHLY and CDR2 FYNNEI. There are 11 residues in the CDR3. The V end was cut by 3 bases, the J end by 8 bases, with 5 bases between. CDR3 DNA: TGTGCCAGCAGTGAGTCGTATGAGCAGTTCTTC. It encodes CASSESYEQFF.

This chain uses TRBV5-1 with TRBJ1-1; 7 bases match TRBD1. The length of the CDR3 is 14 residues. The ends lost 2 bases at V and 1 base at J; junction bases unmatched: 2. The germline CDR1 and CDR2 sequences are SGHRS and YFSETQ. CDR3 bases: TGCGCCAGCAGCTTCCGGACAGGGAACACTGAAGCTTTCTTT. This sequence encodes CASSFRTGNTEAFF.

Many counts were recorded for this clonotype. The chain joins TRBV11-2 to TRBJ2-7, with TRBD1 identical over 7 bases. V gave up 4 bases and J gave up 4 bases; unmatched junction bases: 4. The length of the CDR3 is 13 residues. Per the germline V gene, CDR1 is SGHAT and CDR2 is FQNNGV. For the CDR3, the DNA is TGTGCCAGCAGCTCGGCAGGGGGATACGAGCAGTACTTC. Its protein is CASSSAGGYEQYF.

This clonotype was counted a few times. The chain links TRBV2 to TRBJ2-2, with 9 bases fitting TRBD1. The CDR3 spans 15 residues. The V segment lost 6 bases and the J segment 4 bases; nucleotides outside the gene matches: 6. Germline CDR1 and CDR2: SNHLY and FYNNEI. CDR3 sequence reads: CASRLQGAGTGELFF. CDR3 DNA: TGTGCCAGCAGATTACAGGGGGCGGGCACCGGGGAGCTGTTTTTT.

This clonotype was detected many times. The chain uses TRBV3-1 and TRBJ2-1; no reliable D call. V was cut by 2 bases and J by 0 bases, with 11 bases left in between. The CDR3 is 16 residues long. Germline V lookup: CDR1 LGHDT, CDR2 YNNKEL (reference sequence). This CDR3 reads CASSQRGMSSYNEQFF. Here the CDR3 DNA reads TGTGCCAGCAGCCAACGCGGCATGAGCTCCTACAATGAGCAGTTCTTC.

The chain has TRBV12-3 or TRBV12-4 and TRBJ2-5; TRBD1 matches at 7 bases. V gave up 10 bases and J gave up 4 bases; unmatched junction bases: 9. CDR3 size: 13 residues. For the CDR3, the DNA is TGTGCCACCCAGACAGGGTTGTTAGAGACCCAGTACTTC. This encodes CATQTGLLETQYF.

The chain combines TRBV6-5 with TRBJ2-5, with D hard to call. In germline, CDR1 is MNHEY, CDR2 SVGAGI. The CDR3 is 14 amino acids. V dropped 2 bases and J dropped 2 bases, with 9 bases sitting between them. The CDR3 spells CASSYRWDQETQYF. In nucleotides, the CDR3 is TGTGCCAGCAGTTACCGATGGGATCAAGAGACCCAGTACTTC.

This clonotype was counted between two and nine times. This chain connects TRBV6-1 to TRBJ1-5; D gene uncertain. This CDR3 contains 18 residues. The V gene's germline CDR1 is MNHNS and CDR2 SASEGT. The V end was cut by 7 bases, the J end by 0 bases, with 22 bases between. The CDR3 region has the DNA TGTGCCAGCACCCAGGATCGGCGATATTCTTATAGCAATCAGCCCCAGCATTTT. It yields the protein CASTQDRRYSYSNQPQHF.

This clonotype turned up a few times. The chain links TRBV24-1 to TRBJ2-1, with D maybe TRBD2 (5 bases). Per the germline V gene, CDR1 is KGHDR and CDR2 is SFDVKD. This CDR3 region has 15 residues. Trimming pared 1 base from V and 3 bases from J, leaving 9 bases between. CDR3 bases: TGTGCCACCAGTGATTTCAGCGGAAACTACAATGAGCAGTTCTTC. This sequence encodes CATSDFSGNYNEQFF.

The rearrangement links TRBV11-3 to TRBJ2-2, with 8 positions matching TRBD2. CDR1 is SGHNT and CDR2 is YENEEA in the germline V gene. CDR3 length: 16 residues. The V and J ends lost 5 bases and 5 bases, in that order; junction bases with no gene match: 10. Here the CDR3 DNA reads TGTGCCAGCAGCCACCCGGCTGAGCGGGAGACCGGGGAGCTGTTTTTT. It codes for CASSHPAERETGELFF.

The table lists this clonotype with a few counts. The CDR3 nucleotides are TGCAGCGTTGGGGATAGAAGACAGGGGGCTAACCCTGAAGCTTTCTTT. Translation: CSVGDRRQGANPEAFF. This chain uses TRBV29-1 with TRBJ1-1; 10 bases fit TRBD1. V shed 4 bases and J 6 bases; nucleotides not matched to a gene: 14. The germline V gene has CDR1 SQVTM and CDR2 ANQGSEA. The CDR3 extends over 16 amino acids.

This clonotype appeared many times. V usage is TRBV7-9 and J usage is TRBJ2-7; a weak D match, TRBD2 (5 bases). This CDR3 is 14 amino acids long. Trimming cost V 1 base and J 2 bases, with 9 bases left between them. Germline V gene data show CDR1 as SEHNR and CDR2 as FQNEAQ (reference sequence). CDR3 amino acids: CASSLGTSPYEQYF. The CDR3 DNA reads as TGTGCCAGCAGCTTAGGCACTAGTCCCTACGAGCAGTACTTC.

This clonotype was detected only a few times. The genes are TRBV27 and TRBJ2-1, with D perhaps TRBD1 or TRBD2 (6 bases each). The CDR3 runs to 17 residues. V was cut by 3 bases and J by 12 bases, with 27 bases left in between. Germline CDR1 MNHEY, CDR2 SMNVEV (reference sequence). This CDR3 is CASSFLGGPMARMGQFF. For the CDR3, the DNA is TGTGCCAGCAGTTTTCTAGGGGGGCCGATGGCCAGAATGGGGCAGTTCTTC.

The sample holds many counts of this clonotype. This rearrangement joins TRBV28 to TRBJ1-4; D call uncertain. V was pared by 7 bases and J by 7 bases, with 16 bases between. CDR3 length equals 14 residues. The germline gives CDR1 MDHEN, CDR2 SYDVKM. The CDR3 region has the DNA TGTGCCAGCACTACTTCTCCGGGAGGTGAAAAACTGTTTTTT. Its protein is CASTTSPGGEKLFF.

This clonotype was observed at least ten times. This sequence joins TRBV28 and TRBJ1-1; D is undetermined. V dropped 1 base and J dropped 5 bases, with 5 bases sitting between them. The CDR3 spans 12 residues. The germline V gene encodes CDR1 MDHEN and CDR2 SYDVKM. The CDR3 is CASSLYVTEAFF. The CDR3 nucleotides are TGTGCCAGCAGTTTATACGTGACTGAAGCTTTCTTT.

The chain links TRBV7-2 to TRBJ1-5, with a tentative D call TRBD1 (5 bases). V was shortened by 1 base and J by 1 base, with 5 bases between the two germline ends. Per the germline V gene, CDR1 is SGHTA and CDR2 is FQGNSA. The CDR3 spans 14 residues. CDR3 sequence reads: CASSLDRSNQPQHF. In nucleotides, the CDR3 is TGTGCCAGCAGCTTAGACAGGAGCAATCAGCCCCAGCATTTT.

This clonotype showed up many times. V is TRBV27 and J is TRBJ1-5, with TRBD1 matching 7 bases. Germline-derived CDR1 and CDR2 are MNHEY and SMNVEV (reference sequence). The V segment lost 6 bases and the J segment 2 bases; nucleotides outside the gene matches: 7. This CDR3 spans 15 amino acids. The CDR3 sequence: CASRRGRAGNQPQHF. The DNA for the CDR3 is TGTGCCAGCAGGAGGGGGCGCGCGGGCAATCAGCCCCAGCATTTT.

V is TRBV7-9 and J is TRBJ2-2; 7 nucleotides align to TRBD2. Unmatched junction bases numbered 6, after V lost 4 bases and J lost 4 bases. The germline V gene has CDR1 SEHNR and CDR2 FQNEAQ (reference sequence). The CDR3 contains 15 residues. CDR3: CASSWTRPSTGELFF. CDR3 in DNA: TGTGCCAGCAGCTGGACTAGACCGAGCACCGGGGAGCTGTTTTTT.

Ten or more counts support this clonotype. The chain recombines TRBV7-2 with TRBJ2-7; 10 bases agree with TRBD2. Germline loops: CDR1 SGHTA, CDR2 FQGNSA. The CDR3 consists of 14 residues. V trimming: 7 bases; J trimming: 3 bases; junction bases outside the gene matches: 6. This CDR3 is CASTALAGIYEQYF. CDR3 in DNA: TGTGCCAGCACCGCACTAGCGGGGATCTACGAGCAGTACTTC.

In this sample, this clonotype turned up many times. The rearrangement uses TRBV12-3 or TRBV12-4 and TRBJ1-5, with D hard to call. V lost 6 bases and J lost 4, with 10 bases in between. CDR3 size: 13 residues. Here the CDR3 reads CASSLVGNQPQHF. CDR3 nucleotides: TGTGCCAGCAGCTTGGTGGGTAATCAGCCCCAGCATTTT.

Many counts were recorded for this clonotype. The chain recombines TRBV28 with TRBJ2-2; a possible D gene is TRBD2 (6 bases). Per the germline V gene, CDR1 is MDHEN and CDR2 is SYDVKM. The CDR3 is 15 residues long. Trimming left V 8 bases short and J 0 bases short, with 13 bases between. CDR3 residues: CASYRGFSNTGELFF. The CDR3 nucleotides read TGTGCCAGCTATCGGGGGTTCTCGAACACCGGGGAGCTGTTTTTT.

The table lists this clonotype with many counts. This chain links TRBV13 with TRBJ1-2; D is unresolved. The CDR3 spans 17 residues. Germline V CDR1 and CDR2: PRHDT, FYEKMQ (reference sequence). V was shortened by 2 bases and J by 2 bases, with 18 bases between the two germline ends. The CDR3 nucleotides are TGTGCCAGCAGCTTACGAGCACGACTAATTGGGAACTATGGCTACACCTTC. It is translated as CASSLRARLIGNYGYTF.